Described below is a single T cell receptor beta chain sequence and its context. Its antigen is still unknown. One end of the junction does not line up with germline, which may come from a read error. The CDR3 regions of human TCRbeta chains were analyzed by immunosequencing. The study's processing was this. Repertoire TCRs were checked for matches against a reference library of SARS-CoV-2-specific TCRs that had been generated using the MIRA antigen-specificity platform. Breadth meant the fraction of unique TCRs that were SARS-CoV-2-associated, whereas depth meant the fraction of total T cells that were SARS-CoV-2-associated. Using the MIRA data, each spike-specific TCR was assigned both to the spike region to which the TCR was reactive and to a CD4 or CD8 class. Log10-transformed breadth and depth values were compared by one-way ANOVA with Sidak's multiple comparisons tests. TCRdb re-hosts the immuneACCESS table, in-frame sequences only. Its copies lack some clones; in the studies checked, an unresolved V gene accounts for under half of them, and the cause for the rest is not known. The V and J calls and clone size are taken from that table; D and trimming were inferred from the DNA. The sample profile shows roughly 98,000 clones; approximately 90% of them were found once. The ten largest account for 12% of the sample.

This record belongs to a study of T cell responses to AZD1222 COVID-19 vaccine (dated by TCRdb to the early 2020s). About the investigation overall: AZD1222 recipients with second doses at about 4 weeks or about 12 weeks were pooled, because spike-specific TCR depth and breadth did not differ between schedules. TCR sequencing was performed for about 250 trial participants, of whom about 210 were given two doses of AZD1222 and approximately 25 were given two doses of MenACWY control vaccine. Trial participants were enrolled by age into 18-55, 56-69 and 70-plus year subgroups, with roughly 150, 30 and 60 TCR-sequenced participants respectively. The full study reports these points: Reportedly, almost half of the unique spike-specific TCRs recognized epitopes lying outside the regions that are mutated in the B.1.351 and B.1.1.7 variants. CD4 TCRs associated with the vaccine covered the entire spike protein, and the dominant responses were in regions 160-218 and 743-854. Most participants were white British and females outnumbered males, and the authors suggested that clonal diversity may have been underestimated. After two AZD1222 doses, spike-specific TCR breadth and depth were significantly higher than at day 0 and than in MenACWY recipients. The 56-69-year group was small, and its depth increase did not reach significance, likely because of low power. Conclusions about previously exposed vaccinees are limited, since just 6 or 7 AZD1222 recipients were seropositive for SARS-CoV-2 at baseline. Because no samples from the day 14 peak response were available, repertoires could be characterized only after the peak T cell response.

The sample's time point, from its label and the paper: baseline before first vaccination. Vaccinee samples were obtained from the UK trials COV001 and COV002, which included a single-blind randomized controlled phase 2/3 trial of AZD1222 (ChAdOx1 nCoV-19) in healthy adults. For TCRbeta chain sequencing, PBMC samples were collected from trial participants at day 0 and at day 28 after the second dose. The CDR3 spans 18 residues, from the cysteine through the phenylalanine. Left in the record is the CDR3 DNA by itself, 54 bases read in frame from the first base. The germline V gene supplies CDR1 LGHNA and CDR2 YNFKEQ.

The clonotype originates from an adult in good health. Recombination joined TRBV4-2 with TRBJ2-3; 9 bases in between match TRBD2. The sequencing here drew on peripheral blood, taken on day 0 of AZD1222 vaccination. The DNA sequence follows: TGTGCCAGCAACCAAGGTCTATGGTCTAGCGGGGTCACAGATACGCAGTATTTT. Its translation is CASNQGLWSSGVTDTQYF.